This record covers a single T cell receptor beta chain. Its antigen is still unknown. TCRdb keeps only in-frame clones here, not all; method: immunoSEQ multiplex PCR. The sample lists about 76,000 clones; 84% were seen once. These data belong to a study of identifying expanded T cells in peripheral blood. General observations from the study: Over about two and four weeks, about 15 and 19 clones changed, versus more than 1 between replicates. Clone count variance between approximately two-week samples rose with total template count.

Trimming removed 2 bases at V and 1 base at J, with 12 bases between. CDR3 size: 16 residues. Per germline, CDR1 LNHDA and CDR2 SQIVND (reference sequence). No infections or other immune events were documented during collection. Sequencing was carried out using blood. This sequence was found in a person aged 18 to 75 in good health. The V gene is TRBV19, the J gene TRBJ2-1; D remains ambiguous. CDR3 bases: TGTGCCAGTAGTATAATGTCTTCGGGTTCCTACAATGAGCAGTTCTTC. Protein: CASSIMSSGSYNEQFF. Variable domain in full (rest from reference TRBV19 and TRBJ2-1): DGGITQSPKYLFRKEGQNVTLSCEQNLNHDAMYWYRQDPGQGLRLIYYSQIVNDFQKGDIAEGYSVSREKKESFPLTVTSAQKNPTAFYLCASSIMSSGSYNEQFFGPGTRLTVL.